This entry describes one TCR beta chain. No cognate antigen has been identified for it. No qualities accompany the bases; no much larger clone lies one base away. The library was built by means of 5' RACE. TCRdb names Illumina HiSeq 2000 as the instrument used. A universal primer binding site was added through template switching, and the final cDNA carried a unique molecular identifier so that TCR cDNA molecules could be counted accurately. First-strand cDNA for TCR alpha and beta chains was synthesized from specific primers in the conserved constant-segment region. To control for contamination, every cDNA library was double barcoded, receiving both a SMART-Mk sample barcode and Illumina barcodes. TruSeq adapter sequences, together with Illumina sample barcodes, were added in two successive PCR steps. Sequencing of the TCR alpha and beta cDNA libraries was done on the Illumina HiSeq platform using custom primers. The paper's data handling went like this. Raw reads were processed with MiGEC to extract unique molecular identifiers, and MiXCR was used to determine CDR3 positions. For each individual, recombination models were inferred using an EM algorithm with the repgenHMM and IGoR tools. Shared clonotype analysis was performed with the tcR package in R, normalizing sharing by the product of cloneset sizes. To study raw recombination free of thymic and clonal selection effects, out-of-frame nonproductive sequences were analyzed. In-frame beta chains were kept once TCRdb had trimmed the public reads at Q25 with fastp and called clones with MiXCR. A single entry per CDR3 protein holds the most common genes and DNA from its merged rows. TCRdb's processing, not the authors', yielded these V and J calls. In all, the sample holds 350,000 or so distinct CDR3 sequences, and roughly 9% of those were seen once. The top ten clonotypes cover approximately 9.3% of the sample.

The sample is drawn from a study of identical twins (dated by TCRdb to about 2016). Broadly, across the study: To test whether fetal clonotypes persist, this study deep-sequenced TCR alpha and beta repertoires from monozygotic twins, from unrelated adults of various ages, and from cord blood. Replicate twin experiments were performed at different times using different library preparation protocols to rule out contamination.

Relative to germline, V is 4 bases shorter and J is 3 bases shorter, with 15 bases between their ends. The germline V gene gives CDR1 as SGHRS and CDR2 as YFSETQ. From cysteine to phenylalanine, the CDR3 is 15 amino acids long. The CDR3 DNA has 45 bases and is translated from base 1. All donors were healthy Caucasians. Three unrelated non-twin adults were additionally sequenced: a male aged 18 to 30, a male aged 50 to 60 and a female aged 50 to 60. Miltenyi CD45RO+ enrichment and human naive T-cell isolation kits were used to isolate memory (CD45RO+) and naive T cells from PBMC. The investigation overall reported the following: Compared with coincidental sharing between unrelated individuals, an excess of low generation-probability sequences was observed among out-of-frame TCR alpha sequences shared between twins. Because the same donors could not be followed over many years, the conclusions depended on cross-sectional statistical analysis. Excess twin sharing in beta out-of-frame sequences was weaker because fewer shared sequences lowered the signal-to-noise ratio. In monozygotic twins, recombination models systematically underestimated out-of-frame TCR alpha sharing, but the models matched the sharing seen between unrelated individuals. Abundant cord blood beta clonotypes had fewer insertions, young adult naive repertoires showed a similar but weaker trend, and memory repertoires showed no such trend. Invariant T cells such as MAIT and iNKT could partly confound zero-insertion analyses, although diverse VJ usage argued against such confounding for most clonotypes.

Sequenced input: naive T cells sorted from blood. Reading the label with the study, this specimen's cell subset or site is: cells isolated with a human naive T-cell isolation kit. The receptor comes from a woman aged 50 to 65 in good health. The chain is made from TRBV5-1 and TRBJ2-3; TRBD1 is a possible D gene, resting on 6 matching bases. The CDR3 has the sequence CASSLQGSQTDTQYF. The nucleotide sequence reads TGCGCCAGCAGCCTACAGGGAAGTCAGACAGATACGCAGTATTTT.